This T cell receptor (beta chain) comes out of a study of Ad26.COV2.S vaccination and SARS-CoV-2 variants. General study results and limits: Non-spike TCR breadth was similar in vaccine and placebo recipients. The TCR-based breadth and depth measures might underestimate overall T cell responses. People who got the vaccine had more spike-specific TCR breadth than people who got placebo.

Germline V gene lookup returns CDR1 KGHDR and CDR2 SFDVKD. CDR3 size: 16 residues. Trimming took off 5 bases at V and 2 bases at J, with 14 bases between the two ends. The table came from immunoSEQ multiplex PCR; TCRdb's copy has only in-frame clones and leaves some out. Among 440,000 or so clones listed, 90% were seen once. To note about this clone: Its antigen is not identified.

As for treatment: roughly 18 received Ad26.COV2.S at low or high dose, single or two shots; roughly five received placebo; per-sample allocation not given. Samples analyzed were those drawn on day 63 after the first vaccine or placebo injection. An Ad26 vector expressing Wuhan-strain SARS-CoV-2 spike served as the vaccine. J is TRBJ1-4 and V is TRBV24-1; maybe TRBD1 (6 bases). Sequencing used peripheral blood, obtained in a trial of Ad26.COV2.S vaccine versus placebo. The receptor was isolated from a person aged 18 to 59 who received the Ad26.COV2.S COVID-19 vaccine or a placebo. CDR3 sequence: CATSAGGRGTNEKLFF. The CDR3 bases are TGTGCCACCAGTGCGGGGGGGCGAGGGACTAATGAAAAACTGTTTTTT.